This TCR beta chain was profiled in a study of blood T cells in healthy people across ages. The second PCR ran roughly 7 to 11 cycles with a sample-barcoded 5' primer and J-beta primers. TCRdb used MiXCR to reprocess the 5' RACE reads, holding one entry per CDR3 protein. This table has approximately 290,000 distinct CDR3 sequences, 25% to 30% appearing once. Trimming left V 1 base short and J 4 bases short, with 11 bases between. This CDR3 has 14 amino acids. Germline loops: CDR1 SGHRS, CDR2 YFSETQ. The receptor was derived from an older woman in good health. The chain joins TRBV5-1 to TRBJ2-5; TRBD1 might be the D (5 bases). The specimen sequenced was blood. CDR3 in DNA: TGCGCCAGCAGCTTGTTCAGGGTGGGAGAGACCCAGTACTTC. Protein product: CASSLFRVGETQYF. Complete variable domain (other parts from reference TRBV5-1 and TRBJ2-5): KAGVTQTPRYLIKTRGQQVTLSCSPISGHRSVSWYQQTPGQGLQFLFEYFSETQRNKGNFPGRFSGRQFSNSRSEMNVSTLELGDSALYLCASSLFRVGETQYFGPGTRLLVL.